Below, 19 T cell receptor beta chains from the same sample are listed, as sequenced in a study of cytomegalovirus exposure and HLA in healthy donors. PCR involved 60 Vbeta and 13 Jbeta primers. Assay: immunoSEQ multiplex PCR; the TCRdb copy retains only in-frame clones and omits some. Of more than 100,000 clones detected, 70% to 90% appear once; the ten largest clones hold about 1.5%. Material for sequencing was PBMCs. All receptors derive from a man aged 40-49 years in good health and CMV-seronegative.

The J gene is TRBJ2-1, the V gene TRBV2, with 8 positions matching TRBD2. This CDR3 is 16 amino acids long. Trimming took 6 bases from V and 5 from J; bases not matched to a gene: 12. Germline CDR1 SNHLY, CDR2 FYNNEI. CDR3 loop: CASRPHGGDHNNEQFF. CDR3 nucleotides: TGTGCCAGCAGACCCCACGGGGGGGACCATAACAATGAGCAGTTCTTC.

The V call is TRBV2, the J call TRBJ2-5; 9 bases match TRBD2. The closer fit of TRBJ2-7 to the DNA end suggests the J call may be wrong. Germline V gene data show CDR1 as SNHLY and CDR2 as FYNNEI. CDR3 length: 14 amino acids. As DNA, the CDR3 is TGTGCCAGCAGTAAGACTAGCGGCTCCTACGAGCAGTACTTC. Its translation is CASSKTSGSYEQYF.

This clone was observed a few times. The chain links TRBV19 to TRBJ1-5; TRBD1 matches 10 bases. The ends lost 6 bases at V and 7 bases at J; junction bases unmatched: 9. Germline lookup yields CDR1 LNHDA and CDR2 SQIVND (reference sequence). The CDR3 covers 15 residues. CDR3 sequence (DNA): TGTGCCAGTAGCAACGGACAGGGGGTAGGCCAGCCCCAGCATTTT. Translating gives CASSNGQGVGQPQHF.

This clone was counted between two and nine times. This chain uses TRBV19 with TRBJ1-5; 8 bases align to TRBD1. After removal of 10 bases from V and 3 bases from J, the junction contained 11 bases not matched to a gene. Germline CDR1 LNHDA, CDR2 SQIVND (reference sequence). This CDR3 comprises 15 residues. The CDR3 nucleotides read TGTGCCACCGACAGGGGCCAACACGACAATCAGCCCCAGCATTTT. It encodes CATDRGQHDNQPQHF.

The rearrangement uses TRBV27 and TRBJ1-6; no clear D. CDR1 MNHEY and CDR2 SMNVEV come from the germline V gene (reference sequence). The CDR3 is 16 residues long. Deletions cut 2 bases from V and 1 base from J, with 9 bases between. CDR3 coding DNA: TGTGCCAGCAGTTTAAGGGAGGCATCCTATAATTCACCCCTCCACTTT. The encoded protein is CASSLREASYNSPLHF.

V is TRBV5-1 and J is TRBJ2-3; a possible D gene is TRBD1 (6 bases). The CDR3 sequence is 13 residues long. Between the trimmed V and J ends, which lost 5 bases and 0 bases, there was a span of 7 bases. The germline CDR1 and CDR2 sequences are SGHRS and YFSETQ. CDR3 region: CASRTGSTDTQYF. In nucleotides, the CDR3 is TGCGCCAGCAGGACAGGCAGCACAGATACGCAGTATTTT.

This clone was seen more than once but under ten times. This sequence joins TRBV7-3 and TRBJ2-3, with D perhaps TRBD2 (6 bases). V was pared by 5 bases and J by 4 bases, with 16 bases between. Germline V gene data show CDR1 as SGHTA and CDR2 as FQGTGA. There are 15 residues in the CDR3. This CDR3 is CASSRDFLRADTQYF. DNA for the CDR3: TGTGCCAGCAGCAGGGACTTTTTAAGGGCAGATACGCAGTATTTT.

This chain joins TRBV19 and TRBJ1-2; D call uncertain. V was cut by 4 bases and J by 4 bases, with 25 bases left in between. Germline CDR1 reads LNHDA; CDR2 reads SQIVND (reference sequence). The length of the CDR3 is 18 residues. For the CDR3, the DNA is TGTGCCAGTAGTACCCGCCGGAGGGAGGGAGAATCGGGCTATGGCTACACCTTC. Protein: CASSTRRREGESGYGYTF.

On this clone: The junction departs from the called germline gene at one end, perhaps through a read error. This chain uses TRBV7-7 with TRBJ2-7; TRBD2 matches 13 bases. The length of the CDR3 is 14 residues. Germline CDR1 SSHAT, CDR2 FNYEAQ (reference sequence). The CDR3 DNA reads TGTGCTAGCAGCCCTGGACTAGCGGGAGCCGAGCAGTACTTC. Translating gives CASSPGLAGAEQYF.

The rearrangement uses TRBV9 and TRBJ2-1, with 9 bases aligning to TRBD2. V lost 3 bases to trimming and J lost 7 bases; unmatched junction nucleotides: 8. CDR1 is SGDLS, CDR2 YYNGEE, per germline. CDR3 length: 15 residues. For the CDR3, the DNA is TGTGCCAGCAGCGCCCAACCGGGACTAGCAAATGAGCAGTTCTTC. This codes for CASSAQPGLANEQFF.

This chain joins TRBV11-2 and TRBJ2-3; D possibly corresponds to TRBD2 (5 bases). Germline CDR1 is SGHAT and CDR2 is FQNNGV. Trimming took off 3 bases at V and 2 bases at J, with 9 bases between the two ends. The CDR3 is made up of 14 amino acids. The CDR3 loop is CASSLEVPTDTQYF. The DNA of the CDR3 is TGTGCCAGCAGCTTGGAGGTTCCCACAGATACGCAGTATTTT.

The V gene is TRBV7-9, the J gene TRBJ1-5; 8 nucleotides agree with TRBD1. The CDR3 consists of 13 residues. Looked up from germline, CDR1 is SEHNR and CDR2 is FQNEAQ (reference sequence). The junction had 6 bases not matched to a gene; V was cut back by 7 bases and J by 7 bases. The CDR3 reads CASTGGAGQPQHF. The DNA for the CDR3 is TGTGCCAGCACAGGGGGCGCGGGACAGCCCCAGCATTTT.

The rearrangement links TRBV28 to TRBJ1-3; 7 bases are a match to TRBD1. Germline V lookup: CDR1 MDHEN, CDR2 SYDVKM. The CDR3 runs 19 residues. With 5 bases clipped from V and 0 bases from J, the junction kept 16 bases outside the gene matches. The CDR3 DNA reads TGTGCCAGCAGTCGCTCATCCGGACAGGCACGCCACTCTGGAAACACCATATATTTT. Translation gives CASSRSSGQARHSGNTIYF.

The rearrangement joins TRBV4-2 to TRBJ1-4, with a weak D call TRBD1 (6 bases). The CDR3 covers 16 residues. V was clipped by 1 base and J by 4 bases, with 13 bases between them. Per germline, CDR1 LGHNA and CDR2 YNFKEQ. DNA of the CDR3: TGTGCCAGCAGCCAAGTTCCGGACAGCCTTAATGAAAAACTGTTTTTT. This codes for CASSQVPDSLNEKLFF.

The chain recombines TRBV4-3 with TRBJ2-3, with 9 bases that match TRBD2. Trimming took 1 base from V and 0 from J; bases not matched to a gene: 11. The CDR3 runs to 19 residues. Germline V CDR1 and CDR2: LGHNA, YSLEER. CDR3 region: CASSQVWGAGGASTDTQYF. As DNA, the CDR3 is TGCGCCAGCAGCCAAGTCTGGGGAGCGGGGGGCGCTAGCACAGATACGCAGTATTTT.

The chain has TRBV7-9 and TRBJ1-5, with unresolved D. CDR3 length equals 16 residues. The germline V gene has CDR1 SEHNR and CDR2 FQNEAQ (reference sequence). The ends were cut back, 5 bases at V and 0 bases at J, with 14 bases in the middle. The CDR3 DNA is TGTGCCAGCAGCACCTACCCAACGGTTAGCAATCAGCCCCAGCATTTT. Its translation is CASSTYPTVSNQPQHF.

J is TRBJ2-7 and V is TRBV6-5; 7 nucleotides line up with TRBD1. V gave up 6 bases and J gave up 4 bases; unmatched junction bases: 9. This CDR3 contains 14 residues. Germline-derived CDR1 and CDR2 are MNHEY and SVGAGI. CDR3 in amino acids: CASRRQGEGYEQYF. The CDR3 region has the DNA TGTGCCAGCAGGCGACAGGGTGAGGGTTACGAGCAGTACTTC.

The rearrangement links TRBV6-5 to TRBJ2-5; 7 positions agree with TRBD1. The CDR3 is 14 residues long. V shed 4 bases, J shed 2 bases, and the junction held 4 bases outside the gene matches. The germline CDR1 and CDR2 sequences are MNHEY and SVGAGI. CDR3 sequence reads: CASSFSGGQETQYF. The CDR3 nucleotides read TGTGCCAGCAGTTTCTCAGGGGGTCAAGAGACCCAGTACTTC.

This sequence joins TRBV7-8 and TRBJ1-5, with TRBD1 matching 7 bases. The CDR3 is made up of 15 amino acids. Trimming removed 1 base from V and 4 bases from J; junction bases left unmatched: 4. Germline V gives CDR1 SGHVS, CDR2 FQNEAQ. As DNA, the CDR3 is TGTGCCAGCAGCTTAGGGGGACAGATTAATCAGCCCCAGCATTTT. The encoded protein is CASSLGGQINQPQHF.